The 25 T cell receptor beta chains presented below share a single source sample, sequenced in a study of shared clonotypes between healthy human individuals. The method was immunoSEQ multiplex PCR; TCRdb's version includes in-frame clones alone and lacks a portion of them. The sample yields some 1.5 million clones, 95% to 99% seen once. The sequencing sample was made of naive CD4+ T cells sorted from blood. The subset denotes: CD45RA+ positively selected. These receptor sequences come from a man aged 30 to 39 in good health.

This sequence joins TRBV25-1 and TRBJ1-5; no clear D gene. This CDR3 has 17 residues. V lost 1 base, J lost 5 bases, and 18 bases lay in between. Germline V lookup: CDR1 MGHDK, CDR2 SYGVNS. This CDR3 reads CASSELGGTAIDQPQHF. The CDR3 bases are TGTGCCAGCAGTGAATTAGGAGGAACCGCAATTGATCAGCCCCAGCATTTT.

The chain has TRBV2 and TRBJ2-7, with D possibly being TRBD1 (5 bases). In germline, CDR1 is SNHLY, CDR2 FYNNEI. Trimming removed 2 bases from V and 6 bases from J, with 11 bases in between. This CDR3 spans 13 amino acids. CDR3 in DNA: TGTGCCAGCAGTGAAAGGCAGGGTAGCGAGCAGTACTTC. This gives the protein CASSERQGSEQYF.

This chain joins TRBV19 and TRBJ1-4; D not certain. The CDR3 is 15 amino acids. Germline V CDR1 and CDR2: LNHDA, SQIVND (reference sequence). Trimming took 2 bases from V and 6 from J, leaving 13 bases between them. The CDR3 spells CASSIIRLPDEKLFF. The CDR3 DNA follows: TGTGCCAGTAGTATAATAAGATTGCCGGATGAAAAACTGTTTTTT.

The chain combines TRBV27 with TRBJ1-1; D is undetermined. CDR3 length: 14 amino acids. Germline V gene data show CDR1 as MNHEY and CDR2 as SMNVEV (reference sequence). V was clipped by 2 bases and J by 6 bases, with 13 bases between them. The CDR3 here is CASSLMYPPPEAFF. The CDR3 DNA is TGTGCCAGCAGTTTAATGTACCCTCCCCCTGAAGCTTTCTTT.

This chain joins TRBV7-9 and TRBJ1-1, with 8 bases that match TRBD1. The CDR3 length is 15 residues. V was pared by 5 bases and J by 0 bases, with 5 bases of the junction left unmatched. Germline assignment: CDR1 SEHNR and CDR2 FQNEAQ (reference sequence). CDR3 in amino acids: CASSRDRFLNTEAFF. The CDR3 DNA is TGTGCCAGCAGCCGGGACAGGTTTTTGAACACTGAAGCTTTCTTT.

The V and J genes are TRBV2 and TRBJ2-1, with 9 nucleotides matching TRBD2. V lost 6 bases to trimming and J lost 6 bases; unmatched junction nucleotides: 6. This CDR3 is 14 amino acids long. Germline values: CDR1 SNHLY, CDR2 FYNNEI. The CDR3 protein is CASRRLAAFNEQFF. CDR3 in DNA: TGTGCCAGCAGGCGACTAGCGGCCTTCAATGAGCAGTTCTTC.

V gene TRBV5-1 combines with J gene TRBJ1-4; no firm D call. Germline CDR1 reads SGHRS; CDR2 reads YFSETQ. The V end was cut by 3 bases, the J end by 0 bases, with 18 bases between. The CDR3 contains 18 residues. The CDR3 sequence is CASSSTPGWEATNEKLFF. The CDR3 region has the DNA TGCGCCAGCAGCTCGACCCCCGGGTGGGAAGCAACTAATGAAAAACTGTTTTTT.

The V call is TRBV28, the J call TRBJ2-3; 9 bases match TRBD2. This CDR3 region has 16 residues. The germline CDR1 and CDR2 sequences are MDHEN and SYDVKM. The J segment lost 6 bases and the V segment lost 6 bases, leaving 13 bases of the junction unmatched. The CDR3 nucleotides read TGTGCCAGCAGCGAAACTAGCGGGCGAGGTTTTGATACGCAGTATTTT. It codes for CASSETSGRGFDTQYF.

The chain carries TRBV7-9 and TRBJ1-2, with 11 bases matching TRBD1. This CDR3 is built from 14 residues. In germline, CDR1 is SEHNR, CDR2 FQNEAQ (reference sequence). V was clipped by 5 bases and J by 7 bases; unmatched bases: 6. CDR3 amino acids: CASSPGQGAGGYTF. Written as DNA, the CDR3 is TGTGCCAGCAGCCCAGGACAGGGGGCGGGTGGCTACACCTTC.

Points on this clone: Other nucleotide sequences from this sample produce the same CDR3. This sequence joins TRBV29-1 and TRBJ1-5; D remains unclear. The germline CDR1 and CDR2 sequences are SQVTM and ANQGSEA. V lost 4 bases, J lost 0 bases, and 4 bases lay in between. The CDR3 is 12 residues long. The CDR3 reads CSVVDSNQPQHF. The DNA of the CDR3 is TGCAGCGTTGTAGATAGCAATCAGCCCCAGCATTTT.

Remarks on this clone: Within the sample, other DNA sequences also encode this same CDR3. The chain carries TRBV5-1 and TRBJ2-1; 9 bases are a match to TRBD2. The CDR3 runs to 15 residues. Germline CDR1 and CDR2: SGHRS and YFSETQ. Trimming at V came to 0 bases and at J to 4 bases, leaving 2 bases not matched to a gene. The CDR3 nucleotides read TGCGCCAGCAGCTTGGTGACTAGCGGATACAATGAGCAGTTCTTC. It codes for CASSLVTSGYNEQFF.

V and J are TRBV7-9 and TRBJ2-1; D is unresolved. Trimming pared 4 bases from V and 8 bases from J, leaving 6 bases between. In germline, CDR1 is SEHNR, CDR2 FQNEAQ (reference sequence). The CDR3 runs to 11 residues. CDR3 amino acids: CASSSVYEQFF. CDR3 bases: TGTGCCAGCAGCTCCGTGTATGAGCAGTTCTTC.

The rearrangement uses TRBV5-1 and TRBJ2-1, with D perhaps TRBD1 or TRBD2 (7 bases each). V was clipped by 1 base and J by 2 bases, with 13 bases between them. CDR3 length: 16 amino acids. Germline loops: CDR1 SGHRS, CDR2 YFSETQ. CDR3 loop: CASSLQGGLTYNEQFF. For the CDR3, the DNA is TGCGCCAGCAGCTTGCAGGGGGGGCTCACCTACAATGAGCAGTTCTTC.

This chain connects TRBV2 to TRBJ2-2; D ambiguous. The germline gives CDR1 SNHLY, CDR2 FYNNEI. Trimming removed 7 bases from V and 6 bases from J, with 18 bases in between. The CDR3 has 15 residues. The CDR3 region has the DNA TGTGCCAGCAATGTAGGGCATAATGTTGCCGGGGAGCTGTTTTTT. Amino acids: CASNVGHNVAGELFF.

CDR3 in amino acids: CASSTQGSFGNEQFF. CDR3 DNA sequence: TGTGCCAGTAGTACTCAGGGAAGTTTCGGTAATGAGCAGTTCTTC. This chain connects TRBV19 to TRBJ2-1, with D possibly TRBD1 on 5 matching bases. CDR1 LNHDA and CDR2 SQIVND come from the germline V gene (reference sequence). This CDR3 is built from 15 residues. V was cut by 4 bases and J by 7 bases, with 17 bases left in between.

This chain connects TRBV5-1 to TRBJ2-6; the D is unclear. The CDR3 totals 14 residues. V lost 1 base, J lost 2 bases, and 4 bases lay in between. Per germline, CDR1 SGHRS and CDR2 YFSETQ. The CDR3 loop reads CASSLTTGANVLTF. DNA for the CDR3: TGCGCCAGCAGCTTGACCACTGGGGCCAACGTCCTGACTTTC.

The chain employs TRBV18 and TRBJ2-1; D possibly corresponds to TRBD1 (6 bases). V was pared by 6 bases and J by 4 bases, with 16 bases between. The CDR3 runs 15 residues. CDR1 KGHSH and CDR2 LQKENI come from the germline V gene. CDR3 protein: CASSSRQGTYNEQFF. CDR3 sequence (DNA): TGTGCCAGCTCTTCCAGGCAGGGGACGTACAATGAGCAGTTCTTC.

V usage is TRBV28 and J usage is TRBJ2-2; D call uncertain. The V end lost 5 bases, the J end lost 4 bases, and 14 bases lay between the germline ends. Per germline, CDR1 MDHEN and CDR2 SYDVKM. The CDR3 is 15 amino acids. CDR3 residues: CASSPPRAGTGELFF. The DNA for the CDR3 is TGTGCCAGCAGTCCCCCCCGGGCCGGCACCGGGGAGCTGTTTTTT. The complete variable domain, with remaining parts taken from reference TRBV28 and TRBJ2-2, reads DVKVTQSSRYLVKRTGEKVFLECVQDMDHENMFWYRQDPGLGLRLIYFSYDVKMKEKGDIPEGYSVSREKKERFSLILESASTNQTSMYLCASSPPRAGTGELFFGEGSRLTVL.

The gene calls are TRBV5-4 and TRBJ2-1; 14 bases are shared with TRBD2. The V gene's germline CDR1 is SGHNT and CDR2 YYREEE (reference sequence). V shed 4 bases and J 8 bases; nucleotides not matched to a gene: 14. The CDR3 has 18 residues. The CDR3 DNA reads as TGTGCCAGCAGCCCGCCGGGACTAGCGGGAGAAAACGGCCATGAGCAGTTCTTC. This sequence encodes CASSPPGLAGENGHEQFF.

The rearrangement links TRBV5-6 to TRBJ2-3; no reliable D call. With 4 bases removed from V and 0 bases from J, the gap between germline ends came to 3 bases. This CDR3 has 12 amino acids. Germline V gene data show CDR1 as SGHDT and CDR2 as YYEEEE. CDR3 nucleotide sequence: TGTGCCAGCAGCGCTAGCACAGATACGCAGTATTTT. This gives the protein CASSASTDTQYF.

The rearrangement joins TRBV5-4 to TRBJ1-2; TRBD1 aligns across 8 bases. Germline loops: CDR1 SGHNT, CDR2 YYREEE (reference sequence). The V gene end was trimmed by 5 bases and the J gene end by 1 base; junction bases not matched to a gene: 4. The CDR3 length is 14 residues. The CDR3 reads CASSPTGVNYGYTF. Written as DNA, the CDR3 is TGTGCCAGCAGTCCGACAGGGGTTAACTATGGCTACACCTTC.

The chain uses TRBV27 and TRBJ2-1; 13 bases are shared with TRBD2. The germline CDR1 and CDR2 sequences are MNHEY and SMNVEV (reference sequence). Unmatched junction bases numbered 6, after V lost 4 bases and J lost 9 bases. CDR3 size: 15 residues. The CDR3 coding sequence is TGTGCCAGCAGTTGGGGACTAGCGGGACGCGGTGAGCAGTTCTTC. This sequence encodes CASSWGLAGRGEQFF.

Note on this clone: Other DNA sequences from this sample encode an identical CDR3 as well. The CDR3 DNA follows: TGTGCCAGCAGTTACTCGAGGGAGACCCAGTACTTC. It encodes CASSYSRETQYF. This chain links TRBV6-5 with TRBJ2-5, with D unresolved. CDR3 size: 12 residues. V was pared by 0 bases and J by 5 bases, with 4 bases between. CDR1 and CDR2 from the germline V gene are MNHEY and SVGAGI.

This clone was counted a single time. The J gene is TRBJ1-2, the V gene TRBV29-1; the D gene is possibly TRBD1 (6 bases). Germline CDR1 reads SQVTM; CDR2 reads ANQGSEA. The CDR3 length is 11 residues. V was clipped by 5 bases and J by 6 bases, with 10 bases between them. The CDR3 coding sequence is TGCAGCGTTCTCTCAGGGGATGGCTACACCTTC. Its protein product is CSVLSGDGYTF.

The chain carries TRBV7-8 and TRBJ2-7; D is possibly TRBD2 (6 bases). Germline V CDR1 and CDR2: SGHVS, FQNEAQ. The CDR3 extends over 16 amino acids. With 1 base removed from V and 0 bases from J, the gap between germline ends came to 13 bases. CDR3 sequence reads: CASSLEVTRSSYEQYF. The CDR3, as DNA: TGTGCCAGCAGCTTAGAGGTGACTAGGAGCTCCTACGAGCAGTACTTC. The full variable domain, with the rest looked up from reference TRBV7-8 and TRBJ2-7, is GAGVSQSPRYKVAKRGQDVALRCDPISGHVSLFWYQQALGQGPEFLTYFQNEAQLDKSGLPSDRFFAERPEGSVSTLKIQRTQQEDSAVYLCASSLEVTRSSYEQYFGPGTRLTVT.